Sequencing of this TCR beta chain was carried out in a study of blood T cell repertoires in COVID-19. Participant-reported clinical history was the basis for cohort assignment. The CDR3 extends over 15 amino acids. Germline values: CDR1 MNHEY, CDR2 SMNVEV (reference sequence). V lost 2 bases to trimming and J lost 3 bases, with 13 bases between them. In the original analysis: It was from reference gene primer amplification that nucleated cell counts were estimated. Libraries were prepared by immunoSEQ multiplex PCR; TCRdb keeps only in-frame clonotypes and omits some of them. V and J calls and clone size are those listed in that table; D and trimming were worked out from the DNA. Of under 300,000 clones listed, 88% are singletons.

This chain uses TRBV27 with TRBJ2-5; D perhaps matches TRBD1 (6 bases). Input material: PBMCs or T cells enriched from blood (not recorded which). The clonotype comes from a young woman who had recovered from COVID-19. The CDR3 DNA sequence: TGTGCCAGCAGTTTAACCCCCGGACAGAAAGAGACCCAGTACTTC. It specifies CASSLTPGQKETQYF.